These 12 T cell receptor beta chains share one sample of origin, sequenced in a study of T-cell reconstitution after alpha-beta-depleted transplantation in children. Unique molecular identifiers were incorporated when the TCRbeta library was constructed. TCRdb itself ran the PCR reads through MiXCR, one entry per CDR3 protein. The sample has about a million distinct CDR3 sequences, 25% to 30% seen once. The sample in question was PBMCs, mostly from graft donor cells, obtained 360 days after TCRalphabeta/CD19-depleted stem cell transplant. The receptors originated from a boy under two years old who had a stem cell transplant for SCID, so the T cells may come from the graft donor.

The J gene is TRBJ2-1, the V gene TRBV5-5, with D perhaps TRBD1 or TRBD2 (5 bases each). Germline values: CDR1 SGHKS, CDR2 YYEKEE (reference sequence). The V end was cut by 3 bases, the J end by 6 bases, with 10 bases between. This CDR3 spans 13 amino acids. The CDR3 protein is CASSWGPINEQFF. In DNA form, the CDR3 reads TGTGCCAGCAGCTGGGGACCCATCAATGAGCAGTTCTTC.

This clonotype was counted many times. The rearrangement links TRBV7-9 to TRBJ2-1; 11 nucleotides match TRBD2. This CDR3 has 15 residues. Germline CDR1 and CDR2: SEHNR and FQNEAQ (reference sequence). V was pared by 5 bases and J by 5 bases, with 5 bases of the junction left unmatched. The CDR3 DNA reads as TGTGCCAGCAGCCCCGGGACTAGCGGAAACAATGAGCAGTTCTTC. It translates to CASSPGTSGNNEQFF.

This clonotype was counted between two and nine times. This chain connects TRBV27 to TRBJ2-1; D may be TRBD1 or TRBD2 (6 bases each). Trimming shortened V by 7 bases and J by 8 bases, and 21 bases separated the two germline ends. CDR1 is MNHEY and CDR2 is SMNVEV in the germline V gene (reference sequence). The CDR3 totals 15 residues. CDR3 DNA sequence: TGTGCCAGCACCACGACCCGGGGGCCTGGGGATGAGCAGTTCTTC. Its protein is CASTTTRGPGDEQFF.

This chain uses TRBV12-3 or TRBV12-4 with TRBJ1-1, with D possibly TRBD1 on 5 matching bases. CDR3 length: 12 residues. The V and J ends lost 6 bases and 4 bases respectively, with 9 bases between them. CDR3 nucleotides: TGTGCCAGCAGCTGGAGGGGCACTGAAGCTTTCTTT. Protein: CASSWRGTEAFF.

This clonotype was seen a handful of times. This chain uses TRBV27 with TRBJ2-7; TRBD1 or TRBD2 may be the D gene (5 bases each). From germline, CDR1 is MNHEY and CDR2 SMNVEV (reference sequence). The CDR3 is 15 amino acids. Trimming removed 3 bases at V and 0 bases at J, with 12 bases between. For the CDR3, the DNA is TGTGCCAGCAGTTTGGGACCTCTCCACTCCTACGAGCAGTACTTC. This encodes CASSLGPLHSYEQYF.

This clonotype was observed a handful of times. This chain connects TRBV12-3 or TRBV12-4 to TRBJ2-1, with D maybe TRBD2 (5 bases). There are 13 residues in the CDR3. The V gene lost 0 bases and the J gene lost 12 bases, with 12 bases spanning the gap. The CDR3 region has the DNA TGTGCCAGCAGTTTAGCGGGGAGCCCTGGGCAGTTCTTC. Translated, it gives CASSLAGSPGQFF.

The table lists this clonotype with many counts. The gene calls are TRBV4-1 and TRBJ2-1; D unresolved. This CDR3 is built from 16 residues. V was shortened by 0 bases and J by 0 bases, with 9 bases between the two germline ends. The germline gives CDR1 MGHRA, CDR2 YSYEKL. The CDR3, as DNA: TGCGCCAGCAGCCAAGATACGTTGAGCTCCTACAATGAGCAGTTCTTC. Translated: CASSQDTLSSYNEQFF.

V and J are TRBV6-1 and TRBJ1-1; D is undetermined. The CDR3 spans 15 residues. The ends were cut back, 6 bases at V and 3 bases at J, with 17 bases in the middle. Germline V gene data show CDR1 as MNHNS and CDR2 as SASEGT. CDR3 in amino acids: CASRFRPEWDTEAFF. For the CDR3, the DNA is TGTGCCAGCAGATTCCGGCCTGAGTGGGACACTGAAGCTTTCTTT.

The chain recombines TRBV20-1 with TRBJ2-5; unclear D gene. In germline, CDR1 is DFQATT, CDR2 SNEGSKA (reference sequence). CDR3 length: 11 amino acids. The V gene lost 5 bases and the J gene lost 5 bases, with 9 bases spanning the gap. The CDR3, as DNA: TGCAGTGCTGCTCTACGGGAGACCCAGTACTTC. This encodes CSAALRETQYF.

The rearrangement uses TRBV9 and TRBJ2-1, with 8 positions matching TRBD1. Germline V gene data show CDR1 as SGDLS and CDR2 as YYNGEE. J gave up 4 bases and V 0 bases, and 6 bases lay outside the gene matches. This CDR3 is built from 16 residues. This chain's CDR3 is CASSVGDRSLYNEQFF. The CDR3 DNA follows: TGTGCCAGCAGCGTAGGGGACAGGAGCCTATACAATGAGCAGTTCTTC.

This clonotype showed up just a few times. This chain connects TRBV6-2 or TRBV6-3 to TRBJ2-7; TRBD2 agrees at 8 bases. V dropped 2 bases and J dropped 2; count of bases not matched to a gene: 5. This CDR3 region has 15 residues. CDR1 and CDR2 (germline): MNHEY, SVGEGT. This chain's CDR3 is CASSYVGGGTYEQYF. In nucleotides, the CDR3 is TGTGCCAGCAGTTACGTCGGCGGGGGGACCTACGAGCAGTACTTC.

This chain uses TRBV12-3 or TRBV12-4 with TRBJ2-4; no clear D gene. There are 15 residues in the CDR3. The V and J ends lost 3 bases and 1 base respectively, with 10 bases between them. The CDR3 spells CASSFPGLAKNIQYF. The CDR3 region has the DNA TGTGCCAGCAGTTTCCCAGGCCTGGCCAAAAACATTCAGTACTTC.